Following are 28 T cell receptor beta chains from one sample sequenced in a study of blood T cell repertoires in COVID-19. Only in-frame clones appear in the TCRdb table, and some are missing; sequencing was by immunoSEQ multiplex PCR. The sample holds approximately 210,000 clones, 70% to 90% seen once. The sample was peripheral blood. These receptors originate from a woman in her thirties or forties who had recovered from COVID-19.

The rearrangement links TRBV12-3 or TRBV12-4 to TRBJ1-1; D might be TRBD1 (5 bases). CDR3 length: 13 residues. Trimming left V 6 bases short and J 3 bases short, with 11 bases between. The CDR3 sequence is CASSIRGDTEAFF. The CDR3 DNA is TGTGCCAGCAGCATTCGGGGGGACACTGAAGCTTTCTTT.

This chain connects TRBV7-2 to TRBJ1-3; TRBD1 matches 8 bases. Germline CDR1 reads SGHTA; CDR2 reads FQGNSA. The junction had 5 bases not matched to a gene; V was cut back by 5 bases and J by 2 bases. This CDR3 is 15 amino acids long. CDR3 amino acids: CASSPTGEAGNTIYF. Here the CDR3 DNA reads TGTGCCAGCAGCCCGACAGGGGAGGCTGGAAACACCATATATTTT. The full variable domain, rest sourced from reference TRBV7-2 and TRBJ1-3, is GAGVSQSPSNKVTEKGKDVELRCDPISGHTALYWYRQSLGQGLEFLIYFQGNSAPDKSGLPSDRFSAERTGGSVSTLTIQRTQQEDSAVYLCASSPTGEAGNTIYFGEGSWLTVV.

This clone has just one count. The rearrangement joins TRBV18 to TRBJ2-2, with TRBD2 as a possible D gene (6 bases). Germline V lookup: CDR1 KGHSH, CDR2 LQKENI. This CDR3 contains 16 residues. The V end lost 3 bases, the J end lost 2 bases, and 13 bases lay between the germline ends. CDR3 residues: CASSPRSGTNTGELFF. In DNA, the CDR3 is TGTGCCAGCTCACCTCGCTCAGGGACTAACACCGGGGAGCTGTTTTTT. The entire variable domain, with the rest obtained from reference TRBV18 and TRBJ2-2, is as follows: NAGVMQNPRHLVRRRGQEARLRCSPMKGHSHVYWYRQLPEEGLKFMVYLQKENIIDESGMPKERFSAEFPKEGPSILRIQQVVRGDSAAYFCASSPRSGTNTGELFFGEGSRLTVL.

The chain uses TRBV2 and TRBJ1-1; 9 nucleotides align to TRBD1. The CDR3 loop spans 12 amino acids. V lost 10 bases, J lost 9 bases, and 9 bases stayed unmatched. CDR1 is SNHLY and CDR2 is FYNNEI in the germline V gene. CDR3: CATIRQGEKAFF. The CDR3 DNA follows: TGTGCCACCATCAGACAGGGGGAAAAAGCTTTCTTT.

V usage is TRBV18 and J usage is TRBJ1-4; no clear D gene. V shed 3 bases and J shed 4 bases, with 6 bases lying between them. This CDR3 has 13 residues. Per germline, CDR1 KGHSH and CDR2 LQKENI. The CDR3 DNA reads as TGTGCCAGCTCACCTGCGGTTAATGAAAAACTGTTTTTT. It encodes CASSPAVNEKLFF.

This clone showed up just once. The rearrangement links TRBV5-1 to TRBJ2-7; D may be TRBD2 (5 bases). Per germline, CDR1 SGHRS and CDR2 YFSETQ. V was cut by 3 bases and J by 2 bases, with 9 bases left in between. The CDR3 is 13 amino acids. In nucleotides, the CDR3 is TGCGCCAGCAGCTACACGGAGGCCTACGAGCAGTACTTC. Its protein product is CASSYTEAYEQYF.

The table lists this clone with a count of one. The CDR3 region has the DNA TGTGCCAGTCACAGAGAATATGGAAACACCATATATTTT. It codes for CASHREYGNTIYF. The rearrangement links TRBV19 to TRBJ1-3; D is ambiguous. Germline assignment: CDR1 LNHDA and CDR2 SQIVND (reference sequence). The V gene lost 8 bases and the J gene lost 3 bases, with 11 bases spanning the gap. CDR3 length equals 13 residues.

This chain uses TRBV30 with TRBJ2-1; 14 nucleotides match TRBD2. This CDR3 has 15 amino acids. Germline assignment: CDR1 GTSNPN and CDR2 SVGIG (reference sequence). Losses at the gene ends were 5 bases for V and 5 bases for J; bases not matched to a gene: 5. The CDR3 nucleotides are TGTGCCTGGGCCCCGGGACTAGCGGGAGACAATGAGCAGTTCTTC. Residues: CAWAPGLAGDNEQFF. Drawing the rest from reference TRBV30 and TRBJ2-1, the complete variable domain is SQTIHQWPATLVQPVGSPLSLECTVEGTSNPNLYWYRQAAGRGLQLLFYSVGIGQISSEVPQNLSASRPQDRQFILSSKKLLLSDSGFYLCAWAPGLAGDNEQFFGPGTRLTVL.

The chain uses TRBV30 and TRBJ2-2; the D gene is possibly TRBD2 (5 bases). Germline CDR1 GTSNPN, CDR2 SVGIG (reference sequence). The CDR3 sequence is 18 residues long. Trimming pared 2 bases from V and 2 bases from J, leaving 21 bases between. The CDR3 coding sequence is TGTGCCTGGAGTAAGGTTAAAGGATACCCGGGAAACACCGGGGAGCTGTTTTTT. It yields the protein CAWSKVKGYPGNTGELFF.

The V and J genes are TRBV7-6 and TRBJ2-1; D is unresolved. Trimming removed 1 base from V and 2 bases from J, with 15 bases in between. The CDR3 spans 17 residues. Germline CDR1 reads SGHVS; CDR2 reads FNYEAQ. The CDR3 protein is CASSLGSSLNPYNEQFF. CDR3 nucleotide sequence: TGTGCCAGCAGCTTAGGGTCTTCTCTAAATCCCTACAATGAGCAGTTCTTC.

For the CDR3, the DNA is TGTGCCAGCAGCCCTTTCGGGACAGGGGGCGATAATTCACCCCTCCACTTT. This translates into CASSPFGTGGDNSPLHF. The V gene is TRBV9, the J gene TRBJ1-6; TRBD1 aligns across 12 bases. This CDR3 spans 17 amino acids. Germline V gene sequence: CDR1 SGDLS, CDR2 YYNGEE. V trimming: 4 bases; J trimming: 5 bases; junction bases outside the gene matches: 7.

The genes are TRBV2 and TRBJ2-5; 13 bases are a match to TRBD2. J was trimmed by 2 bases and V by 6 bases; bases with no gene match: 9. Germline assignment: CDR1 SNHLY and CDR2 FYNNEI. This CDR3 is built from 17 residues. DNA for the CDR3: TGTGCCAGCAGCACACTAGCGGGAGGGCCGGGGCAAGAGACCCAGTACTTC. It codes for CASSTLAGGPGQETQYF.

This chain connects TRBV18 to TRBJ1-1; 7 bases match TRBD1. The CDR3 extends over 15 amino acids. Germline assignment: CDR1 KGHSH and CDR2 LQKENI. After removal of 3 bases from V and 1 base from J, the junction contained 5 bases not matched to a gene. The CDR3 DNA reads as TGTGCCAGCTCACCCACAGGGGCTTGGAACACTGAAGCTTTCTTT. This encodes CASSPTGAWNTEAFF.

This chain joins TRBV28 and TRBJ2-7; TRBD1 is a possible D gene (6 bases). This CDR3 region has 13 residues. Germline V CDR1 and CDR2: MDHEN, SYDVKM. The V and J ends lost 11 bases and 0 bases respectively, with 14 bases between them. CDR3 sequence reads: CAVPGTLSYEQYF. CDR3 DNA sequence: TGTGCCGTACCCGGGACACTCTCCTACGAGCAGTACTTC.

The rearrangement links TRBV9 to TRBJ2-7; weak D call: TRBD1 (6 bases). Germline V gene lookup returns CDR1 SGDLS and CDR2 YYNGEE. This CDR3 spans 14 amino acids. Trimming removed 5 bases at V and 2 bases at J, with 14 bases between. Here the CDR3 DNA reads TGTGCCAGCAGTCTGGACAGCGACACCTACGAGCAGTACTTC. Its translation: CASSLDSDTYEQYF.

This chain joins TRBV11-1 and TRBJ2-7; 7 nucleotides match TRBD1. J lost 2 bases, V lost 5 bases, and 3 bases had no gene match. The CDR3 contains 13 residues. Germline assignment: CDR1 SGHAT and CDR2 FQDESV (reference sequence). The CDR3 nucleotides are TGTGCCAGCAGCCCGACAGGGCCCTACGAGCAGTACTTC. Translated, it gives CASSPTGPYEQYF.

This chain links TRBV3-1 (or the pseudogene TRBV3-2) with TRBJ2-5, with 7 bases matching TRBD2. The CDR3 loop spans 17 amino acids. Looked up from germline, CDR1 is LGHDT and CDR2 is YNNKEL (reference sequence). V trimming: 7 bases; J trimming: 5 bases; junction bases outside the gene matches: 19. For the CDR3, the DNA is TGTGCCAGCACCGCGTCTGGCGGGAGTGGTGGCTGGGAGACCCAGTACTTC. Its protein is CASTASGGSGGWETQYF.

The chain's CDR3 is CASSPPQRPSNEQFF. CDR3 nucleotides: TGTGCCAGCTCACCACCTCAGCGGCCGAGCAATGAGCAGTTCTTC. The chain joins TRBV18 to TRBJ2-1, with D maybe TRBD2 (5 bases). The germline V gene has CDR1 KGHSH and CDR2 LQKENI. V lost 0 bases to trimming and J lost 6 bases, with 12 bases between them. CDR3 size: 15 residues. Full variable domain (missing parts from reference TRBV18 and TRBJ2-1): NAGVMQNPRHLVRRRGQEARLRCSPMKGHSHVYWYRQLPEEGLKFMVYLQKENIIDESGMPKERFSAEFPKEGPSILRIQQVVRGDSAAYFCASSPPQRPSNEQFFGPGTRLTVL.

The rearrangement uses TRBV27 and TRBJ2-7; 11 positions agree with TRBD2. This CDR3 has 15 amino acids. The germline V gene has CDR1 MNHEY and CDR2 SMNVEV (reference sequence). After removal of 6 bases from V and 4 bases from J, the junction contained 8 bases not matched to a gene. The CDR3 DNA reads as TGTGCCAGCAGCGAAGGGACTAGCGGACAATACGAGCAGTACTTC. This sequence encodes CASSEGTSGQYEQYF.

This chain uses TRBV4-2 with TRBJ2-7; 10 bases line up with TRBD2. V lost 3 bases, J lost 5 bases, and 7 bases stayed unmatched. The length of the CDR3 is 15 residues. CDR1 is LGHNA and CDR2 is YNFKEQ in the germline V gene. CDR3 loop: CASSQVSGGRNEQYF. CDR3 nucleotides: TGTGCCAGCAGCCAGGTTAGCGGGGGGAGGAACGAGCAGTACTTC.

The chain recombines TRBV4-1 with TRBJ2-7; 13 bases map to TRBD2. Germline V gives CDR1 MGHRA, CDR2 YSYEKL. J gave up 5 bases and V 1 base, and 2 bases lay outside the gene matches. This CDR3 comprises 15 residues. The CDR3 nucleotides read TGCGCCAGCAGCCAAGGAGGACTAGCGGGAGACGAGCAGTACTTC. Protein: CASSQGGLAGDEQYF.

The V call is TRBV10-3, the J call TRBJ1-2; D remains ambiguous. CDR3 length: 18 amino acids. V lost 2 bases, J lost 4 bases, and 23 bases lay in between. Germline assignment: CDR1 ENHRY and CDR2 SYGVKD. DNA of the CDR3: TGTGCCATCAGTGAGAGGTCGGGGTATAGCGTAACATTCTATGGCTACACCTTC. Amino acids: CAISERSGYSVTFYGYTF.

V gene TRBV6-5 combines with J gene TRBJ1-4; 9 bases match TRBD1. The CDR3 is made up of 15 amino acids. The ends lost 2 bases at V and 11 bases at J; junction bases unmatched: 9. Germline loops: CDR1 MNHEY, CDR2 SVGAGI. The chain's CDR3 is CASSYSPQGAMKLFF. As DNA, the CDR3 is TGTGCCAGCAGTTACAGTCCACAGGGGGCCATGAAACTGTTTTTT.

The chain links TRBV4-1 to TRBJ2-5; tentative D call: TRBD1 (5 bases). Germline V CDR1 and CDR2: MGHRA, YSYEKL. CDR3 length: 15 residues. With 0 bases removed from V and 2 bases from J, the gap between germline ends came to 10 bases. The CDR3 sequence is CASSQDLGRQETQYF. The CDR3 DNA follows: TGCGCCAGCAGCCAAGACTTGGGGCGGCAAGAGACCCAGTACTTC.

This clone has only one observation. The V and J genes are TRBV7-8 and TRBJ1-3; a weak D match, TRBD1 (6 bases). CDR1 is SGHVS and CDR2 is FQNEAQ in the germline V gene. Trimming took off 3 bases at V and 4 bases at J, with 10 bases between the two ends. The CDR3 is 14 amino acids. The CDR3 here is CASSFSGVGNTIYF. CDR3 in DNA: TGTGCCAGCAGCTTCTCAGGGGTCGGAAACACCATATATTTT.

This clone was counted a single time. The chain has TRBV10-3 and TRBJ2-2; 13 positions agree with TRBD2. CDR3 length equals 14 residues. V lost 6 bases to trimming and J lost 7 bases; unmatched junction nucleotides: 2. The germline V gene encodes CDR1 ENHRY and CDR2 SYGVKD. In nucleotides, the CDR3 is TGTGCCATCAGGACTAGCGGGAGGATCGGGGAGCTGTTTTTT. This translates into CAIRTSGRIGELFF.

The V and J genes are TRBV30 and TRBJ2-2; no reliable D call. The ends were cut back, 1 base at V and 7 bases at J, with 10 bases in the middle. The CDR3 contains 13 residues. CDR1 and CDR2 from the germline V gene are GTSNPN and SVGIG (reference sequence). The CDR3 DNA sequence: TGTGCCTGGAGTGGTCGATTAGACGGGGAGCTGTTTTTT. The encoded protein is CAWSGRLDGELFF.

The chain carries TRBV27 and TRBJ2-1; TRBD1 might be the D (6 bases). V was pared by 7 bases and J by 3 bases, with 22 bases between. Germline V CDR1 and CDR2: MNHEY, SMNVEV (reference sequence). There are 17 residues in the CDR3. The DNA of the CDR3 is TGTGCCAGCAAAGGGTGGAACAGGGCAACAGGCTACAATGAGCAGTTCTTC. Amino acid sequence: CASKGWNRATGYNEQFF.